A selection of T cell receptor beta chains follows, all from one sample in a study of blood T cell repertoires in COVID-19. The method was immunoSEQ multiplex PCR; TCRdb's version includes in-frame clones alone and lacks a portion of them. This table holds over 120,000 clones, roughly 80% found once. The specimen sequenced was peripheral blood. The receptor set was obtained from a woman aged 55-69 years with acute or convalescent COVID-19. Both conserved end residues are part of each CDR3. D genes are given only for firm matches. Size tells how often a clone was seen (once, few, many) or the class of an expanded clone, and some rows leave it out.

abundance: NA
v_gene: TRBV28
len: 18
j_gene: TRBJ2-3
d_gene: TRBD2
CDR3aa: CASSLSRTSLYSTDTQYF
CDR3nt: TGTGCCAGCAGTTTATCCCGGACTAGTCTCTATAGCACAGATACGCAGTATTTT

abundance: NA
v_gene: TRBV28
len: 15
j_gene: TRBJ1-5
d_gene: NA
CDR3aa: CASSLGSREVQPQHF
CDR3nt: TGTGCCAGCAGTTTAGGAAGCCGCGAGGTGCAGCCCCAGCATTTT

abundance: NA
v_gene: TRBV18
len: 15
j_gene: TRBJ2-1
d_gene: NA
CDR3aa: CASSPPGTLKAEQFF
CDR3nt: TGTGCCAGCTCACCCCCGGGTACGCTCAAGGCGGAGCAGTTCTTC

abundance: NA
v_gene: TRBV6-6
len: 13
j_gene: TRBJ1-1
d_gene: NA
CDR3aa: CASSGQRNTEAFF
CDR3nt: TGTGCCAGCAGTGGACAGCGGAACACTGAAGCTTTCTTT

abundance: NA
v_gene: TRBV9
len: 13
j_gene: TRBJ1-2
d_gene: NA
CDR3aa: CASSADRWDGYTF
CDR3nt: TGTGCCAGCAGCGCCGACAGGTGGGATGGCTACACCTTC

abundance: NA
v_gene: TRBV4-2
len: 16
j_gene: TRBJ2-5
d_gene: NA
CDR3aa: CASSAGLHRYQETQYF
CDR3nt: TGTGCCAGCAGCGCCGGACTACACCGATACCAAGAGACCCAGTACTTC

abundance: NA
v_gene: TRBV3-1/TRBV3-2
len: 16
j_gene: TRBJ2-1
d_gene: NA
CDR3aa: CASSQEWAVSYNEQFF
CDR3nt: TGTGCCAGCAGCCAAGAGTGGGCAGTTAGTTACAATGAGCAGTTCTTC

abundance: NA
v_gene: TRBV7-9
len: 14
j_gene: TRBJ1-4
d_gene: TRBD1
CDR3aa: CASRPGQGYTKLFF
CDR3nt: TGTGCCAGCAGACCGGGACAGGGGTATACAAAACTGTTTTTT

abundance: NA
v_gene: TRBV28
len: 17
j_gene: TRBJ1-5
d_gene: NA
CDR3aa: CASSSHWGGREHQPQHF
CDR3nt: TGTGCCAGCAGTTCCCATTGGGGGGGCAGGGAACATCAGCCCCAGCATTTT

abundance: few
v_gene: TRBV18
len: 14
j_gene: TRBJ1-3
d_gene: TRBD1
CDR3aa: CASSRGQTGNTIYF
CDR3nt: TGTGCCAGCTCACGGGGACAGACTGGAAACACCATATATTTT

abundance: NA
v_gene: TRBV7-9
len: 13
j_gene: TRBJ2-1
d_gene: NA
CDR3aa: CASSLYSYNEQFF
CDR3nt: TGTGCCAGCAGCTTATACTCCTACAATGAGCAGTTCTTC

abundance: NA
v_gene: TRBV5-5
len: 18
j_gene: TRBJ1-3
d_gene: TRBD1
CDR3aa: CASSLTPGTGHSGNTIYF
CDR3nt: TGTGCCAGCAGCCTTACCCCCGGGACAGGGCACTCTGGAAACACCATATATTTT

abundance: NA
v_gene: TRBV19
len: 12
j_gene: TRBJ2-5
d_gene: NA
CDR3aa: CASRGGSETQYF
CDR3nt: TGCGCCAGTAGGGGGGGGTCGGAGACCCAGTACTTC

abundance: few
v_gene: TRBV15
len: 13
j_gene: TRBJ1-5
d_gene: NA
CDR3aa: CATSVGAHQPQHF
CDR3nt: TGTGCCACCAGCGTTGGAGCCCATCAGCCCCAGCATTTT

abundance: NA
v_gene: TRBV5-4
len: 13
j_gene: TRBJ1-2
d_gene: TRBD1
CDR3aa: CASSSGTGVGYTF
CDR3nt: TGTGCCAGCAGCTCTGGGACAGGGGTTGGCTACACCTTC

abundance: NA
v_gene: TRBV7-6
len: 15
j_gene: TRBJ2-7
d_gene: TRBD1
CDR3aa: CASSSRPDRGGEQYF
CDR3nt: TGTGCCAGCAGCTCTAGACCGGACAGGGGTGGCGAGCAGTACTTC

abundance: NA
v_gene: TRBV5-6
len: 16
j_gene: TRBJ2-7
d_gene: TRBD2
CDR3aa: CASSLQAGGPTYEQYF
CDR3nt: TGTGCCAGCAGCTTGCAAGCGGGAGGGCCTACCTACGAGCAGTACTTC

abundance: NA
v_gene: TRBV29-1
len: 13
j_gene: TRBJ1-5
d_gene: TRBD1
CDR3aa: CSATGDGGQPQHF
CDR3nt: TGCAGCGCCACAGGGGATGGTGGACAGCCCCAGCATTTT

abundance: NA
v_gene: TRBV7-9
len: 15
j_gene: TRBJ2-5
d_gene: NA
CDR3aa: CASSLVHGGWETQYF
CDR3nt: TGTGCCAGCAGCTTAGTCCACGGGGGTTGGGAGACCCAGTACTTC

abundance: NA
v_gene: TRBV14
len: 14
j_gene: TRBJ2-7
d_gene: TRBD1
CDR3aa: CASSQGRGFGEQYF
CDR3nt: TGTGCCAGCAGCCAAGGCAGGGGGTTCGGCGAGCAGTACTTC

abundance: NA
v_gene: TRBV6-1
len: 11
j_gene: TRBJ2-7
d_gene: NA
CDR3aa: CASSDHYEQYF
CDR3nt: TGTGCCAGCAGTGATCACTACGAGCAGTACTTC

abundance: NA
v_gene: TRBV18
len: 14
j_gene: TRBJ1-2
d_gene: NA
CDR3aa: CASSLSGSNYGYTF
CDR3nt: TGTGCCAGCTCACTGAGTGGTTCTAACTATGGCTACACCTTC